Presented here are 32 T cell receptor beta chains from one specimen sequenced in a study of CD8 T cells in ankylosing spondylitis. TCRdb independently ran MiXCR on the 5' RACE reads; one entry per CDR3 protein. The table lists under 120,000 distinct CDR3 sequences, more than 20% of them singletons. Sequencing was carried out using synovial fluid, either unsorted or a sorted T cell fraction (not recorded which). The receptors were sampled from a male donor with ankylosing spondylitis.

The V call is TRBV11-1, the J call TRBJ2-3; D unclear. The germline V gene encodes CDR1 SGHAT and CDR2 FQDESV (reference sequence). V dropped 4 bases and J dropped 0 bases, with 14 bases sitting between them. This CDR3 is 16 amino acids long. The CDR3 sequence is CASSYRQTSSTDTQYF. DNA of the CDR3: TGTGCCAGCAGCTACCGACAAACTTCTAGCACAGATACGCAGTATTTT.

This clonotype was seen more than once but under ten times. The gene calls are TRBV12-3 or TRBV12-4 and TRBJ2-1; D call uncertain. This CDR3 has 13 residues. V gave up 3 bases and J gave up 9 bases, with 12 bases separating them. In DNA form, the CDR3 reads TGTGCCAGCAGTTTGCGCGGTGAAGGTGAGCAGTTCTTC. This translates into CASSLRGEGEQFF.

In DNA form, the CDR3 reads TGTGCCACCAGCAGACTACTAGACTCCTACGAGCAGTACTTC. It codes for CATSRLLDSYEQYF. The chain couples TRBV15 to TRBJ2-7; D possibly corresponds to TRBD2 (5 bases). The V gene lost 2 bases and the J gene lost 0 bases, with 8 bases spanning the gap. The CDR3 is made up of 14 amino acids. Germline values: CDR1 LNHNV, CDR2 YYDKDF (reference sequence).

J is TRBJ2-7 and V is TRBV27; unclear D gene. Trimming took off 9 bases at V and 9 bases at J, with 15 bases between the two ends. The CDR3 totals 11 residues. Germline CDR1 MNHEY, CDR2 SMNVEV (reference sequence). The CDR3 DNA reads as TGTGCCAGGTTATGGCAGATATGGCAGTACGTC. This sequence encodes CARLWQIWQYV.

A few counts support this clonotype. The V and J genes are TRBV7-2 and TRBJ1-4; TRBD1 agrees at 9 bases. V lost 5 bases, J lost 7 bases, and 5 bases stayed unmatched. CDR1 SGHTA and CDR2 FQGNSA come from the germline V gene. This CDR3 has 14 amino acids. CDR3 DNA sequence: TGTGCCAGCAGCCCGGGACAGGGCTTTGAAAAACTGTTTTTT. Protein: CASSPGQGFEKLFF.

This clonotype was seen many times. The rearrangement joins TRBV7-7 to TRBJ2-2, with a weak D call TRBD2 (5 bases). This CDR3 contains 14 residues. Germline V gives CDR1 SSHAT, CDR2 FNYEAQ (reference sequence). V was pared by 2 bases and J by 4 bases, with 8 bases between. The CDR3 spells CASSLLALTGELFF. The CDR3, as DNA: TGTGCCAGCAGCTTACTAGCCCTCACCGGGGAGCTGTTTTTT.

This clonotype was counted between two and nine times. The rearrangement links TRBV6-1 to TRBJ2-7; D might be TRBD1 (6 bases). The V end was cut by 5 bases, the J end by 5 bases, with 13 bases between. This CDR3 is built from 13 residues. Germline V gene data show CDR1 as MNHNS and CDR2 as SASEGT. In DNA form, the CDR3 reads TGTGCCAGCAGTAGTTGGGGGCGAGACGAGCAGTACTTC. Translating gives CASSSWGRDEQYF.

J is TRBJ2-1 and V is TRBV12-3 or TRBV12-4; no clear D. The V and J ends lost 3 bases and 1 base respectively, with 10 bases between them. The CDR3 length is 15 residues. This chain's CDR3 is CASSLGDGSYNEQFF. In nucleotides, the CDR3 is TGTGCCAGCAGTTTGGGCGATGGGTCCTACAATGAGCAGTTCTTC.

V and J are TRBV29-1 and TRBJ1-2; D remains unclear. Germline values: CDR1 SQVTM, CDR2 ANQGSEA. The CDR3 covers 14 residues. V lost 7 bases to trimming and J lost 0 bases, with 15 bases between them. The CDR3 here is CSASKSQTNYGYTF. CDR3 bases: TGCAGCGCATCAAAAAGTCAAACTAACTATGGCTACACCTTC.

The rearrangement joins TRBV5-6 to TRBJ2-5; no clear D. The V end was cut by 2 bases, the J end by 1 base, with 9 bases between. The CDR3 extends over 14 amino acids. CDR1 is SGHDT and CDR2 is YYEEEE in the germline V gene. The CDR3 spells CASSFASFQETQYF. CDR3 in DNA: TGTGCCAGCAGCTTCGCCAGCTTCCAAGAGACCCAGTACTTC.

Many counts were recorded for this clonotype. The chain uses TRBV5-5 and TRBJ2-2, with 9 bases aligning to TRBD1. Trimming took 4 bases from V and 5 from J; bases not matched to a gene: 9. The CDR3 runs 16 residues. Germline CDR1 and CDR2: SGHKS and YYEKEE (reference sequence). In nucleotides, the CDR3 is TGTGCCAGCAGCCTGCGGGGACAGGGAGCGACCGGGGAGCTGTTTTTT. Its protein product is CASSLRGQGATGELFF.

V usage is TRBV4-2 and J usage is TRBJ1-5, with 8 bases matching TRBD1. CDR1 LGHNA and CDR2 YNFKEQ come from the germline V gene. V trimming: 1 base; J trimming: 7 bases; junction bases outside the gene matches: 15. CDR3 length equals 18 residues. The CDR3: CASSQVGPNRGVAQPQHF. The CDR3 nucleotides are TGTGCCAGCAGCCAAGTTGGACCCAACAGGGGGGTGGCCCAGCCCCAGCATTTT.

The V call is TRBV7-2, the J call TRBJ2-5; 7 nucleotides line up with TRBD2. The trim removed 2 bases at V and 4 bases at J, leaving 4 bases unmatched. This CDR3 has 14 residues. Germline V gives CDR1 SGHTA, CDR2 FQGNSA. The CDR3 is CASSLSSGRETQYF. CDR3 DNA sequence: TGTGCCAGCAGCTTATCTAGCGGTAGAGAGACCCAGTACTTC.

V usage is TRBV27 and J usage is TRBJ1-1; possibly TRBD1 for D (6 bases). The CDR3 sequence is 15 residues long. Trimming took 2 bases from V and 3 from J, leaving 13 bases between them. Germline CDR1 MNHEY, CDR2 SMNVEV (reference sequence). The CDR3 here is CASSLRGGSDTEAFF. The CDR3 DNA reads TGTGCCAGCAGTTTAAGGGGGGGAAGCGACACTGAAGCTTTCTTT.

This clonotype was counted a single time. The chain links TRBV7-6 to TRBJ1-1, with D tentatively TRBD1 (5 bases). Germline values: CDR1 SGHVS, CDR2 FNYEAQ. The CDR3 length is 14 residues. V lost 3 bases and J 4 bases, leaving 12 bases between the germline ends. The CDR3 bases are TGTGCCAGCAGCTTCCCCGGGGCTGGCACTGAAGCTTTCTTT. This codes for CASSFPGAGTEAFF. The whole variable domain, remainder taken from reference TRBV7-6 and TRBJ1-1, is GAGVSQSPRYKVTKRGQDVALRCDPISGHVSLYWYRQALGQGPEFLTYFNYEAQQDKSGLPNDRFSAERPEGSISTLTIQRTEQRDSAMYRCASSFPGAGTEAFFGQGTRLTVV.

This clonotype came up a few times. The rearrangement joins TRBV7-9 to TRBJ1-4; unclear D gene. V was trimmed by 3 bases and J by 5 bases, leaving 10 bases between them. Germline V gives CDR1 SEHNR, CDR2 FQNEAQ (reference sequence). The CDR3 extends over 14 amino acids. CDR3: CASSFWQENEKLFF. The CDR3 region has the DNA TGTGCCAGCAGCTTTTGGCAAGAAAATGAAAAACTGTTTTTT.

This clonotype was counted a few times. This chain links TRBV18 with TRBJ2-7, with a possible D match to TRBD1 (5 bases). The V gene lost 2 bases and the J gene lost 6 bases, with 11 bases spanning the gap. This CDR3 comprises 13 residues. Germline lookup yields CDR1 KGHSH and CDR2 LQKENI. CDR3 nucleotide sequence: TGTGCCAGCTCACCATACAGGACCGGCGAGCAGTACGTC. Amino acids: CASSPYRTGEQYV.

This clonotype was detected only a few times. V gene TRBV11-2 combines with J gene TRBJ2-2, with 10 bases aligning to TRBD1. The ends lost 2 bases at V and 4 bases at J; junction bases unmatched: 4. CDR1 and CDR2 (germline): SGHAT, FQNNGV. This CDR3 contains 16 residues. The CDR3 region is CASSLMGQGTTGELFF. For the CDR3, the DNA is TGTGCCAGCAGCTTAATGGGACAGGGGACCACCGGGGAGCTGTTTTTT.

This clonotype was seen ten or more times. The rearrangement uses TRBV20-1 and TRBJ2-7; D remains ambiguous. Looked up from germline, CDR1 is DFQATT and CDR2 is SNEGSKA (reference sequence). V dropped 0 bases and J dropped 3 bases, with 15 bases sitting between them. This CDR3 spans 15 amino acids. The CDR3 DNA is TGCAGTGCTAGAGATGGGGTCAGTCCAGTCTACGAGCAGTACTTC. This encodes CSARDGVSPVYEQYF.

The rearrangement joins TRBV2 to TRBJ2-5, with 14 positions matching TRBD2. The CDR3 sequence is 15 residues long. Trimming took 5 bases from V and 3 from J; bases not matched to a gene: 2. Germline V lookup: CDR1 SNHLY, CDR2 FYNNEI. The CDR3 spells CASSTGLAGEETQYF. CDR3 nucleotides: TGTGCCAGCAGTACGGGACTAGCGGGAGAAGAGACCCAGTACTTC.

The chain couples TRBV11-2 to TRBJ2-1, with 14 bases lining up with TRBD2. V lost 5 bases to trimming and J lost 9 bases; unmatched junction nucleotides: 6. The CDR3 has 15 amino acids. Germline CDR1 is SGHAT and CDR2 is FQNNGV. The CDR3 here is CASSGTGTSGGEQFF. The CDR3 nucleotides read TGTGCCAGCAGCGGCACGGGGACTAGCGGGGGTGAGCAGTTCTTC.

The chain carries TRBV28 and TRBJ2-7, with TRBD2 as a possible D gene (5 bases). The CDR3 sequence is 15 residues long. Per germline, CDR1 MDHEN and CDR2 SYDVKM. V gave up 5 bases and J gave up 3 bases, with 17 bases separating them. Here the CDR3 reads CASSQRVAGYYEQYV. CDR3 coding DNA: TGTGCCAGCAGTCAACGAGTGGCGGGCTACTACGAGCAGTACGTC.

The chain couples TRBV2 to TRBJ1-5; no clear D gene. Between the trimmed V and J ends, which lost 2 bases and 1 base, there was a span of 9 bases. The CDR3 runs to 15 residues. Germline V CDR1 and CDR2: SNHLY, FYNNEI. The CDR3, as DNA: TGTGCCAGCAGTGAATGGGTTGAGAGCAATCAGCCCCAGCATTTT. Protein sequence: CASSEWVESNQPQHF. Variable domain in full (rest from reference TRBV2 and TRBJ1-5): EPEVTQTPSHQVTQMGQEVILRCVPISNHLYFYWYRQILGQKVEFLVSFYNNEISEKSEIFDDQFSVERPDGSNFTLKIRSTKLEDSAMYFCASSEWVESNQPQHFGDGTRLSIL.

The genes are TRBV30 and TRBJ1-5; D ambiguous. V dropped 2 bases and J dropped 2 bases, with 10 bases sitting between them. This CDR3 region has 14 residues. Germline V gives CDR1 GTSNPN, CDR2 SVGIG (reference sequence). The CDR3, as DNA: TGTGCCTGGAGTAGTGAGGGAGGCAATCAGCCCCAGCATTTT. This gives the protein CAWSSEGGNQPQHF.

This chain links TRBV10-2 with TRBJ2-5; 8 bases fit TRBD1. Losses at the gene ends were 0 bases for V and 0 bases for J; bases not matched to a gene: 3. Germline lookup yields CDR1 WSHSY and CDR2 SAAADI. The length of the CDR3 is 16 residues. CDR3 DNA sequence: TGCGCCAGCAGTGAGTCGCCAGGGGGCCACCAAGAGACCCAGTACTTC. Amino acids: CASSESPGGHQETQYF.

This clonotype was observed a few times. The DNA for the CDR3 is TGCAGTGCCTACCCAGGGACTTCTAACTATGGCTACACCTTC. It specifies CSAYPGTSNYGYTF. The chain links TRBV20-1 to TRBJ1-2; a possible D gene is TRBD1 (5 bases). Germline V CDR1 and CDR2: DFQATT, SNEGSKA (reference sequence). Between the trimmed V and J ends, which lost 6 bases and 0 bases, there was a span of 14 bases. CDR3 length equals 14 residues.

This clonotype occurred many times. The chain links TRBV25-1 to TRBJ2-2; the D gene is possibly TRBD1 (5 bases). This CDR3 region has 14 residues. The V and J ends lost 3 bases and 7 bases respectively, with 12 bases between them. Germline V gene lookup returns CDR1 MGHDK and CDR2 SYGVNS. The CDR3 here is CASSDRVIGGELFF. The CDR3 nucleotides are TGTGCCAGCAGTGACAGGGTCATTGGCGGGGAGCTGTTTTTT.

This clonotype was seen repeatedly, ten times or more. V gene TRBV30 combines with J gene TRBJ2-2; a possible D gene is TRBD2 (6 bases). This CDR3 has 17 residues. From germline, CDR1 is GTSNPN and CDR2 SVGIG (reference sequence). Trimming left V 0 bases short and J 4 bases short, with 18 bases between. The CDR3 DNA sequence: TGTGCCTGGAGTGTACTCAACTCCGGAGGGGTCACCGGGGAGCTGTTTTTT. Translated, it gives CAWSVLNSGGVTGELFF.

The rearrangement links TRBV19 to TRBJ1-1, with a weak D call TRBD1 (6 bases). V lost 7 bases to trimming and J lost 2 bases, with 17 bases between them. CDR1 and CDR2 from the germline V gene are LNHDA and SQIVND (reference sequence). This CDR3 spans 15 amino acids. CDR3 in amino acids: CASTNRVGNNTEAFF. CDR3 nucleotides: TGTGCCAGTACGAACAGGGTTGGGAACAACACTGAAGCTTTCTTT.

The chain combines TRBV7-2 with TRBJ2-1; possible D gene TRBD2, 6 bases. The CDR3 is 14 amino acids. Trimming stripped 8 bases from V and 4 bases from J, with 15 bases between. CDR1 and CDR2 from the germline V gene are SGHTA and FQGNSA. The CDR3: CASSSDGRYNEQFF. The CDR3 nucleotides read TGTGCCAGCTCTAGTGATGGGAGGTACAATGAGCAGTTCTTC.

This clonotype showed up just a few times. Here the CDR3 reads CASSESSRGGEQYV. The CDR3 bases are TGCGCCAGCAGTGAGTCGAGCAGGGGCGGCGAGCAGTACGTC. This chain joins TRBV10-1 and TRBJ2-7; D perhaps matches TRBD1 (6 bases). Germline assignment: CDR1 WNHNN and CDR2 SYGVQD (reference sequence). The V and J ends lost 0 bases and 6 bases respectively, with 12 bases between them. The CDR3 runs to 14 residues.

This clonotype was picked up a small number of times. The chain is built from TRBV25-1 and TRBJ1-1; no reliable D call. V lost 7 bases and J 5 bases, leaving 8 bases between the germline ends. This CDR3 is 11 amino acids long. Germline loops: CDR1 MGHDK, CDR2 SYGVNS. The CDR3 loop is CASNSGTEAFF. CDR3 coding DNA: TGTGCCAGCAATTCCGGGACTGAAGCTTTCTTT.